Each of the 20 T cell receptor beta chains below was sequenced from the same sample in a study of blood T cell repertoires in COVID-19. TCRdb's table, derived via immunoSEQ multiplex PCR, lists solely in-frame clones and lacks some. The sample lists about 190,000 clones; around 83% were seen once. The sample was peripheral blood. These receptors were collected from a woman of 80 years or more with acute or convalescent COVID-19.

This clone was found once. The chain joins TRBV6-5 to TRBJ1-1, with D possibly TRBD1 on 6 matching bases. Germline-derived CDR1 and CDR2 are MNHEY and SVGAGI. The germline V and J ends were trimmed by 6 bases and 4 bases, with 15 bases remaining between them. This CDR3 has 14 residues. The CDR3 loop is CASRGILQGTEAFF. For the CDR3, the DNA is TGTGCCAGCAGGGGGATCTTACAGGGCACTGAAGCTTTCTTT.

The CDR3 DNA sequence: TGTGCCAGCAGCTTGGTGTATGGAGTCGTCAATCAGCCCCAGCATTTT. This encodes CASSLVYGVVNQPQHF. The rearrangement uses TRBV5-8 and TRBJ1-5; D unclear. Per germline, CDR1 SGHTS and CDR2 YDEGEE. V shed 0 bases and J shed 3 bases, with 13 bases lying between them. This CDR3 contains 16 residues.

The chain joins TRBV6-5 to TRBJ2-7; 14 bases are shared with TRBD2. J lost 10 bases, V lost 7 bases, and 12 bases had no gene match. There are 15 residues in the CDR3. Germline-derived CDR1 and CDR2 are MNHEY and SVGAGI. CDR3 in amino acids: CASTYRGLAGARQYF. In DNA, the CDR3 is TGTGCCAGCACCTATCGGGGACTAGCGGGAGCACGTCAGTACTTC.

The rearrangement links TRBV9 to TRBJ1-1; D remains ambiguous. The germline V and J ends were trimmed by 0 bases and 5 bases, with 8 bases remaining between them. Germline CDR1 reads SGDLS; CDR2 reads YYNGEE. The CDR3 runs to 13 residues. This chain's CDR3 is CASSVVRETEAFF. CDR3 sequence (DNA): TGTGCCAGCAGCGTAGTCCGGGAGACTGAAGCTTTCTTT.

V gene TRBV5-1 combines with J gene TRBJ2-1, with 11 bases fitting TRBD2. Per the germline V gene, CDR1 is SGHRS and CDR2 is YFSETQ. The CDR3 is 16 amino acids. Losses at the gene ends were 0 bases for V and 7 bases for J; bases not matched to a gene: 6. In DNA form, the CDR3 reads TGCGCCAGCAGCTTGGGGGCTAGCGGGAGGCTGAATGAGCAGTTCTTC. The encoded protein is CASSLGASGRLNEQFF. Drawing the rest from reference TRBV5-1 and TRBJ2-1, the complete variable domain is KAGVTQTPRYLIKTRGQQVTLSCSPISGHRSVSWYQQTPGQGLQFLFEYFSETQRNKGNFPGRFSGRQFSNSRSEMNVSTLELGDSALYLCASSLGASGRLNEQFFGPGTRLTVL.

The CDR3 sequence: CASSVTDRRPKFYGYTF. CDR3 bases: TGTGCCAGCAGTGTCACGGACAGGAGACCTAAATTCTATGGCTACACCTTC. The chain combines TRBV25-1 with TRBJ1-2; 7 nucleotides agree with TRBD1. The germline V gene encodes CDR1 MGHDK and CDR2 SYGVNS. J gave up 4 bases and V 4 bases, and 15 bases lay outside the gene matches. This CDR3 region has 17 residues.

V gene TRBV18 combines with J gene TRBJ1-4; D call uncertain. CDR1 and CDR2 (germline): KGHSH, LQKENI. Between the trimmed V and J ends, which lost 3 bases and 12 bases, there was a span of 8 bases. The CDR3 loop spans 11 amino acids. CDR3 amino acids: CASSPGLELFF. The CDR3 DNA is TGTGCCAGCTCACCCGGACTTGAACTGTTTTTT. The whole variable domain, remainder taken from reference TRBV18 and TRBJ1-4, is NAGVMQNPRHLVRRRGQEARLRCSPMKGHSHVYWYRQLPEEGLKFMVYLQKENIIDESGMPKERFSAEFPKEGPSILRIQQVVRGDSAAYFCASSPGLELFFGSGTQLSVL.

The J gene is TRBJ1-1, the V gene TRBV7-9; no reliable D call. V dropped 0 bases and J dropped 1 base, with 6 bases sitting between them. CDR3 length: 14 amino acids. Per germline, CDR1 SEHNR and CDR2 FQNEAQ (reference sequence). The CDR3 region is CASSLAQSNTEAFF. The CDR3, as DNA: TGTGCCAGCAGCTTAGCACAATCGAACACTGAAGCTTTCTTT.

The genes are TRBV7-2 and TRBJ1-2; D remains ambiguous. V lost 1 base and J 8 bases, leaving 17 bases between the germline ends. Germline V gene data show CDR1 as SGHTA and CDR2 as FQGNSA. The CDR3 totals 15 residues. This chain's CDR3 is CASSLGGAISGGYTF. DNA for the CDR3: TGTGCCAGCAGCTTAGGGGGAGCAATATCAGGCGGCTACACCTTC.

The chain couples TRBV29-1 to TRBJ1-2, with D perhaps TRBD1 (6 bases). CDR3 size: 13 residues. Deletions cut 3 bases from V and 8 bases from J, with 16 bases between. CDR1 and CDR2 (germline): SQVTM, ANQGSEA. The CDR3: CSVDTGKADGYTF. CDR3 coding DNA: TGCAGCGTTGACACAGGGAAGGCTGACGGCTACACCTTC.

This rearrangement joins TRBV29-1 to TRBJ1-2; 8 bases line up with TRBD1. Germline values: CDR1 SQVTM, CDR2 ANQGSEA. With 0 bases clipped from V and 0 bases from J, the junction kept 12 bases outside the gene matches. The CDR3 has 18 residues. The CDR3 nucleotides read TGCAGCGTTGAAGAACCGTCGACAGGGGCGAATCCTAACTATGGCTACACCTTC. This encodes CSVEEPSTGANPNYGYTF.

J is TRBJ1-2 and V is TRBV28, with TRBD1 matching 8 bases. Germline loops: CDR1 MDHEN, CDR2 SYDVKM. V shed 5 bases and J 4 bases; nucleotides not matched to a gene: 9. The CDR3 totals 15 residues. CDR3 DNA sequence: TGTGCCAGCAGTCCCCAATCGACAGGGGCCTATGGCTACACCTTC. This codes for CASSPQSTGAYGYTF.

V gene TRBV5-1 combines with J gene TRBJ1-2; TRBD1 aligns across 9 bases. V was pared by 4 bases and J by 3 bases, with 7 bases of the junction left unmatched. The CDR3 loop spans 15 amino acids. Per the germline V gene, CDR1 is SGHRS and CDR2 is YFSETQ. CDR3 region: CASSTDGTGHYGYTF. CDR3 sequence (DNA): TGCGCCAGCAGCACGGACGGGACAGGGCACTATGGCTACACCTTC. Filled out from reference TRBV5-1 and TRBJ1-2, the complete variable domain reads KAGVTQTPRYLIKTRGQQVTLSCSPISGHRSVSWYQQTPGQGLQFLFEYFSETQRNKGNFPGRFSGRQFSNSRSEMNVSTLELGDSALYLCASSTDGTGHYGYTFGSGTRLTVV.

This clone has a single count. This chain links TRBV6-2 or TRBV6-3 with TRBJ2-2; 7 bases are shared with TRBD1. Unmatched junction bases numbered 7, after V lost 2 bases and J lost 7 bases. The CDR3 loop spans 15 amino acids. Per germline, CDR1 MNHEY and CDR2 SVGEGT. The CDR3 DNA is TGTGCCAGCAGTTACGTGGGGCCAGGGGGCGGGGAGCTGTTTTTT. Its protein is CASSYVGPGGGELFF.

The chain recombines TRBV2 with TRBJ1-2, with D unresolved. V was pared by 5 bases and J by 8 bases, with 15 bases between. Germline assignment: CDR1 SNHLY and CDR2 FYNNEI. This CDR3 has 13 amino acids. DNA of the CDR3: TGTGCCAGCAGTCTCCTTTCCAAGGAGGGCTACACCTTC. Protein product: CASSLLSKEGYTF.

This clone has just one count. The CDR3 loop reads CASTQQGRAEAFF. The CDR3 DNA is TGTGCCAGTACGCAACAGGGTCGGGCTGAAGCTTTCTTT. The genes are TRBV19 and TRBJ1-1; D might be TRBD1 (6 bases). Deletions cut 7 bases from V and 6 bases from J, with 15 bases between. The CDR3 length is 13 residues. Germline V CDR1 and CDR2: LNHDA, SQIVND (reference sequence).

This rearrangement joins TRBV11-2 to TRBJ2-7; maybe TRBD2 (6 bases). Germline CDR1 SGHAT, CDR2 FQNNGV. V was shortened by 2 bases and J by 7 bases, with 15 bases between the two germline ends. The CDR3 runs 14 residues. CDR3 sequence reads: CASSLLPGVGEQYF. CDR3 nucleotide sequence: TGTGCCAGCAGCTTACTTCCGGGAGTGGGGGAGCAGTACTTC.

The chain is built from TRBV3-1 (or the pseudogene TRBV3-2) and TRBJ2-7; TRBD2 matches 8 bases. After removal of 3 bases from V and 4 bases from J, the junction contained 8 bases not matched to a gene. CDR1 and CDR2 from the germline V gene are LGHDT and YNNKEL (reference sequence). The CDR3 is made up of 15 amino acids. The CDR3 DNA reads TGTGCCAGCAGCCATGCCGGGTTAGCGGGATACGAGCAGTACTTC. This encodes CASSHAGLAGYEQYF.

V usage is TRBV12-3 or TRBV12-4 and J usage is TRBJ2-1; 7 bases match TRBD1. CDR3 length equals 13 residues. Germline trimming cut 6 bases from V and 3 bases from J; bases unmatched to any gene: 2. The CDR3 sequence: CASRTGNYNEQFF. CDR3 DNA: TGTGCCAGCAGGACAGGGAACTACAATGAGCAGTTCTTC.

This clone was recorded once. The rearrangement links TRBV3-1 (or the pseudogene TRBV3-2) to TRBJ2-3, with D perhaps matching TRBD2 (6 bases). V lost 4 bases and J 2 bases, leaving 13 bases between the germline ends. Germline CDR1 LGHDT, CDR2 YNNKEL (reference sequence). This CDR3 is 15 amino acids long. CDR3 residues: CASSRWDSNTDTQYF. Written as DNA, the CDR3 is TGTGCCAGCAGCCGATGGGACTCCAACACAGATACGCAGTATTTT.